Each of the 2 T cell receptor beta chains below was sequenced from the same sample in a study of human T cells and chemical hapten exposure. Each CDR3 protein is one row after TCRdb ran MiXCR on the RACE reads. The data contain some 400,000 distinct CDR3 sequences, approximately 5.1% of them singletons. Regarding time point: patch test 1, 2 weeks after DPC sensitization. Sample treatment: therapeutic diphenylcyclopropenone sensitization with weekly scalp DPC. The specimen comprised whole blood, sampled in connection with sensitization to the hapten diphenylcyclopropenone (DPC). Receptors were obtained from a woman aged 45 to 65 with alopecia areata. Some clones in this sample may be carry-over from other donors' samples.

This clonotype was seen only a few times. V and J are TRBV6-6 and TRBJ2-2, with D tentatively TRBD1 (5 bases). Germline V gives CDR1 MNHNY, CDR2 SVGAGI (reference sequence). V lost 2 bases and J 5 bases, leaving 18 bases between the germline ends. The CDR3 extends over 17 amino acids. The CDR3 DNA reads TGTGCCAGCAGTTACGCATTGCCCGACAGCAATACCGGGGAGCTGTTTTTT. Residues: CASSYALPDSNTGELFF.

This clonotype was seen repeatedly, ten times or more. The gene calls are TRBV28 and TRBJ2-1; D not resolved. The germline V gene has CDR1 MDHEN and CDR2 SYDVKM. The CDR3 is 8 amino acids. Deletions cut 7 bases from V and 13 bases from J, with 5 bases between. CDR3 sequence reads: CASNGQFF. The CDR3 DNA reads as TGTGCCAGCAACGGACAGTTCTTC.